The entry below gives a single T cell receptor beta chain sequence along with its context. What it binds is unknown. The table came from immunoSEQ multiplex PCR; TCRdb's copy has only in-frame clones and leaves some out. The data contain over 30,000 clones, roughly four fifths of them singletons. V was pared by 2 bases and J by 4 bases, with 12 bases of the junction left unmatched. CDR3 length: 17 amino acids. The germline CDR1 and CDR2 sequences are KGHSH and LQKENI. The data were taken from a study of OX40 agonist ivuxolimab in advanced cancers. The study, taken as a whole, reports: Among T cells, CD8+ cells averaged more expanded clones than CD4+ cells. Among the lowest levels of clonal expansion were found in partial responders at 0.1-3.0 mg/kg. Nonresponders, in some cases, also had low normalized T-cell clonal expansion.

The rearrangement links TRBV18 to TRBJ1-2; 8 nucleotides agree with TRBD1. The clonotype originates from an adult with an advanced solid tumor such as melanoma, head and neck, liver or kidney cancer. The sequenced sample was CD4+ or CD8+ T cells sorted from blood, obtained in a trial of the OX40 agonist ivuxolimab. CDR3 in DNA: TGTGCCAGCTCACCATTTGGACAGGGCCCAACCCGCTATGGCTACACCTTC. It codes for CASSPFGQGPTRYGYTF.